This record looks at one TCR beta chain sequence and its context. The CDR3 length is 14 residues. The germline V gene has CDR1 SNHLY and CDR2 FYNNEI. The data stem from a study of T cell changes during pregnancy in multiple sclerosis. TCRdb keeps only in-frame clones here, not all; method: immunoSEQ multiplex PCR. Found here are about 25,000 clones, around nine tenths of them singletons; the top ten hold less than 15%. The source of this sequence is a female donor in good health, enrolled as a control in a pregnancy study. The rearrangement uses TRBV2 and TRBJ2-5, with D possibly matching TRBD1 (6 bases). The J call may be faulty, since TRBJ2-7 better matches the DNA end. Here the sequenced sample was CD8+ T cells from peripheral blood mononuclear cells, taken in the first trimester of pregnancy. In DNA, the CDR3 is TGTGCCAGCGACCCGGGACACAGCTCCTACGAGCAGTACTTC. Translating gives CASDPGHSSYEQYF.